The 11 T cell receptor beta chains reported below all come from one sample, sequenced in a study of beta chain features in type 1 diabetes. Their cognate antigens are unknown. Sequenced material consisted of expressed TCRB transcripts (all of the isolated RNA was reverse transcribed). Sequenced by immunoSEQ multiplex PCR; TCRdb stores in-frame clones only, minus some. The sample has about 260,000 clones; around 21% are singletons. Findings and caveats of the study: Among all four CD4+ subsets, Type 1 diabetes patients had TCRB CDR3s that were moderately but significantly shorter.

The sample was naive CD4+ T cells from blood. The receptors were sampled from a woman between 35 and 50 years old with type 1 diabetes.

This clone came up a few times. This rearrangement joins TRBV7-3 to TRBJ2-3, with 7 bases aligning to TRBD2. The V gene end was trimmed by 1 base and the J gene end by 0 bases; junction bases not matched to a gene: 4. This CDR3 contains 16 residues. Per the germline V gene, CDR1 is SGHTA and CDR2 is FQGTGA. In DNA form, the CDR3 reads TGTGCCAGCAGCTTAATGTCTAGCGGTAGCACAGATACGCAGTATTTT. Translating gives CASSLMSSGSTDTQYF.

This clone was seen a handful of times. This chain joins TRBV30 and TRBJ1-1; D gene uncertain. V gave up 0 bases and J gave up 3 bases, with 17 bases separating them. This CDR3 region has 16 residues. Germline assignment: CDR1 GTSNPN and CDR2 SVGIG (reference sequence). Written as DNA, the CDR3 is TGTGCCTGGAGTGTATACAGTACCCTTCTGGACACTGAAGCTTTCTTT. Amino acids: CAWSVYSTLLDTEAFF.

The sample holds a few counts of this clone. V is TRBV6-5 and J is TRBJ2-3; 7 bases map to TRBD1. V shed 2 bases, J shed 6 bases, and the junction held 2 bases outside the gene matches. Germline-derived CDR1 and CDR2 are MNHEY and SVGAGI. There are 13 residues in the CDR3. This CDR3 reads CASSYLDRDTQYF. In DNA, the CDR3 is TGTGCCAGCAGTTACCTGGACAGGGATACGCAGTATTTT.

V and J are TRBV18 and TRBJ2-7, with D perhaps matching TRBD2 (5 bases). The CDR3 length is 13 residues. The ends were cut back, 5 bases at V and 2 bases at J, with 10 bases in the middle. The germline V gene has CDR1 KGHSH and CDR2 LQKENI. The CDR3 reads CASSTGETYEQYF. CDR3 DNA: TGTGCCAGCTCAACCGGGGAGACCTACGAGCAGTACTTC.

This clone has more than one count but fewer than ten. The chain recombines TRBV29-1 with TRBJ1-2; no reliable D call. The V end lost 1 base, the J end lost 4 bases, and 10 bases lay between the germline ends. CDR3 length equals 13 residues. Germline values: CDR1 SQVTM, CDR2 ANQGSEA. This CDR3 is CSVEGGGSYGYTF. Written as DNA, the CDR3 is TGCAGCGTTGAAGGAGGAGGGTCCTATGGCTACACCTTC.

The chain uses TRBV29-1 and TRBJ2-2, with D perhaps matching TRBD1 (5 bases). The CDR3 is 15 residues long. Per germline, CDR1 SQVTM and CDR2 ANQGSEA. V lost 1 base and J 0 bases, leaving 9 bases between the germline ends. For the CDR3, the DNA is TGCAGCGTTGAAGCACAGGCTCCGAACACCGGGGAGCTGTTTTTT. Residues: CSVEAQAPNTGELFF.

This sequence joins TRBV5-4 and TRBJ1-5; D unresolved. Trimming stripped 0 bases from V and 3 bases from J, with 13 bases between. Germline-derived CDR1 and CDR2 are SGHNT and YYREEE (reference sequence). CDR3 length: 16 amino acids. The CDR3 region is CASSLVPRWANQPQHF. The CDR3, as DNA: TGTGCCAGCAGCTTGGTACCCCGGTGGGCCAATCAGCCCCAGCATTTT.

In DNA, the CDR3 is TGCAGCGTTGGCGGGCAGTCCTACGAGCAGTACTTC. Amino acid sequence: CSVGGQSYEQYF. The chain is built from TRBV29-1 and TRBJ2-7; maybe TRBD2 (5 bases). CDR3 length equals 12 residues. Germline-derived CDR1 and CDR2 are SQVTM and ANQGSEA. V was cut by 4 bases and J by 1 base, with 8 bases left in between.

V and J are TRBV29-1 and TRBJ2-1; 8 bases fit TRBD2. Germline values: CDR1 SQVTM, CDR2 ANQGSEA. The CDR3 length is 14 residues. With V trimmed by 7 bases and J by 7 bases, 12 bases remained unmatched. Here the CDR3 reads CSAGGAGNRNEQFF. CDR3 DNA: TGCAGCGCCGGGGGGGCGGGAAATCGAAATGAGCAGTTCTTC.

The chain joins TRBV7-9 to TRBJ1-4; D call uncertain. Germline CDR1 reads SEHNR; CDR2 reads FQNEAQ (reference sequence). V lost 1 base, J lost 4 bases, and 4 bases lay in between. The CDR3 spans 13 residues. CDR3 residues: CASSLVLNEKLFF. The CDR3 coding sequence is TGTGCCAGCAGCTTAGTCCTTAATGAAAAACTGTTTTTT.

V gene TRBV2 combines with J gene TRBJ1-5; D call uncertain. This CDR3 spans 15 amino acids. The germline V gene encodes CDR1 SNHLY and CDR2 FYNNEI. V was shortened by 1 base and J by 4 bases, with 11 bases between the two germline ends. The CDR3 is CASSEEKAGNQPQHF. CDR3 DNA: TGTGCCAGCAGTGAAGAGAAGGCAGGTAATCAGCCCCAGCATTTT.